These 11 T cell receptor beta chains were all obtained from the same sample, sequenced in a study of beta chain features in type 1 diabetes. Study-level results: TCRB CDR3s were moderately but significantly shorter in Type 1 diabetes patients in all four CD4+ subsets.

Their antigen targets remain unknown. The study reverse transcribed the entire isolated RNA, so it sequenced expressed TCRB transcripts. Produced via immunoSEQ multiplex PCR; TCRdb's table is partial and in-frame only. The repertoire consists of about 340,000 clones, with roughly a tenth occurring once and the leading ten covering approximately 1%. Sequenced sample: central memory CD4+ T cells from blood. These receptor sequences come from a man aged 25-40 years with type 1 diabetes.

The rearrangement uses TRBV2 and TRBJ1-5, with 8 bases identical to TRBD1. CDR3 length equals 14 residues. Germline CDR1 reads SNHLY; CDR2 reads FYNNEI. The trim removed 6 bases at V and 6 bases at J, leaving 7 bases unmatched. CDR3 sequence reads: CASSSQGAAQPQHF. DNA for the CDR3: TGTGCCAGCAGCTCTCAGGGGGCTGCTCAGCCCCAGCATTTT.

This clone was counted at least ten times. The chain employs TRBV10-3 and TRBJ2-6, with unresolved D. The V and J ends lost 9 bases and 4 bases respectively, with 13 bases between them. Germline loops: CDR1 ENHRY, CDR2 SYGVKD. CDR3 length: 14 residues. Written as DNA, the CDR3 is TGTGCCATAAGAACAGAGAAGGGGGCCAACGTCCTGACTTTC. The encoded protein is CAIRTEKGANVLTF.

For this clone: Different DNA sequences within this sample yield the same CDR3. The chain links TRBV20-1 to TRBJ2-7; D unresolved. Per the germline V gene, CDR1 is DFQATT and CDR2 is SNEGSKA (reference sequence). V was shortened by 3 bases and J by 1 base, with 4 bases between the two germline ends. The CDR3 consists of 11 residues. The CDR3 is CSASGSYEQYF. CDR3 nucleotide sequence: TGCAGTGCTAGCGGTTCCTACGAGCAGTACTTC.

The sample holds a few counts of this clone. V usage is TRBV7-8 and J usage is TRBJ1-2; no clear D gene. Germline V gene data show CDR1 as SGHVS and CDR2 as FQNEAQ. The V end was cut by 2 bases, the J end by 3 bases, with 16 bases between. There are 16 residues in the CDR3. This chain's CDR3 is CASSLYLGRVDYGYTF. Written as DNA, the CDR3 is TGTGCCAGCAGCTTATACCTCGGGAGGGTAGACTATGGCTACACCTTC.

This clone was counted at least ten times. V and J are TRBV13 and TRBJ2-4; D not resolved. The CDR3 is 13 residues long. V lost 4 bases and J 0 bases, leaving 4 bases between the germline ends. Germline values: CDR1 PRHDT, CDR2 FYEKMQ (reference sequence). CDR3 sequence reads: CASSSLAKNIQYF. CDR3 DNA sequence: TGTGCCAGCAGCTCACTAGCCAAAAACATTCAGTACTTC.

The sample holds a few counts of this clone. V gene TRBV29-1 combines with J gene TRBJ1-1; D may be TRBD1 (5 bases). The CDR3 runs to 13 residues. V was trimmed by 6 bases and J by 4 bases, leaving 15 bases between them. Germline loops: CDR1 SQVTM, CDR2 ANQGSEA. CDR3 protein: CSVQRGSSTEAFF. CDR3 nucleotide sequence: TGCAGCGTACAGCGGGGCTCGAGCACTGAAGCTTTCTTT.

The V call is TRBV14, the J call TRBJ2-7; D gene unclear. The CDR3 runs to 14 residues. Trimming left V 4 bases short and J 7 bases short, with 17 bases between. From germline, CDR1 is SGHDN and CDR2 FVKESK. The CDR3 DNA reads as TGTGCCAGCAGCCGGAAGGACCCTTTGGGAGAGCAGTACTTC. Its translation: CASSRKDPLGEQYF.

The chain has TRBV5-6 and TRBJ1-2, with 7 bases aligning to TRBD1. V lost 3 bases and J lost 8; bases outside the gene matches: 7. Germline V CDR1 and CDR2: SGHDT, YYEEEE. This CDR3 is built from 13 residues. This CDR3 reads CASSYTGAEGYTF. Written as DNA, the CDR3 is TGTGCCAGCAGCTACACAGGGGCAGAAGGCTACACCTTC.

The chain has TRBV18 and TRBJ2-7; D is perhaps TRBD2 (6 bases). Germline CDR1 KGHSH, CDR2 LQKENI. This CDR3 is built from 13 residues. The V end lost 5 bases, the J end lost 3 bases, and 11 bases lay between the germline ends. The CDR3 region has the DNA TGTGCCAGCTCAAACCAGGAGGGCTACGAGCAGTACTTC. It translates to CASSNQEGYEQYF.

This chain uses TRBV29-1 with TRBJ2-7, with TRBD2 matching over 9 bases. This CDR3 has 13 amino acids. The V gene's germline CDR1 is SQVTM and CDR2 ANQGSEA. The junction had 5 bases not matched to a gene; V was cut back by 6 bases and J by 2 bases. The CDR3: CSVLSGGTYEQYF. CDR3 nucleotide sequence: TGCAGCGTCCTTAGCGGGGGCACCTACGAGCAGTACTTC.

This clone was seen only a few times. V gene TRBV7-2 combines with J gene TRBJ1-2, with TRBD1 matching 7 bases. CDR3 length: 13 residues. Germline CDR1 SGHTA, CDR2 FQGNSA. Trimming took 4 bases from V and 2 from J; bases not matched to a gene: 1. CDR3 bases: TGTGCCAGCAGCTCGACAGGGAACTATGGCTACACCTTC. It specifies CASSSTGNYGYTF.